These T cell receptor beta chains were read from a single sample in a study of T cell responses to AZD1222 COVID-19 vaccine. The repertoire was sequenced with immunoSEQ multiplex PCR; TCRdb's copy has only in-frame clones and lacks some. The sample has roughly 140,000 clones, more than 85% seen once; the top ten hold around 1.5%. Here the sequenced sample was peripheral blood, taken 28 days after the second AZD1222 dose. Receptors originate from an adult who received the AZD1222 COVID-19 vaccine. Both conserved end residues are trimmed from each CDR3.

v_call | cdr3_aa
TRBV12-3/TRBV12-4 | ASSLGDEQF
TRBV5-5 | ASSLMVVTGQGNTIY
TRBV29-1 | SVPGNEQF
TRBV5-5 | ASRQWNEAF
TRBV6-5 | ASRTGIAEAF
TRBV11-3 | ASSPRTSPNTGELF
TRBV27 | ASSPYRDRGRRTEAF
TRBV25-1 | ASTGAYEQY
TRBV2 | APGGRNTEAF
TRBV18 | ASSPLGLMSSYNEQF
TRBV6-1 | ASSERPNTEAF
TRBV18 | ASSPGEFNEKLF
TRBV30 | AWSVLSRLAGGIDEQF
TRBV4-1 | ASSPRTGAATNEKLF
TRBV9 | ASSPAGQPNTEAF
TRBV6-6 | ASSYSGGLRETQY
TRBV7-8 | ASSLVGGLQYNEQF
TRBV10-2 | ASRSRQGNTEAF
TRBV5-1 | ASSLNDGTEAF
TRBV2 | ASRQTNQPQH
TRBV6-5 | ASSPGTGDEQY
TRBV2 | ASSEAGGHTNSPLH
TRBV5-1 | ASSRGGRDQPQH
TRBV6-1 | ASSEASGGANIQY
TRBV24-1 | ATSVPSTDTQY
TRBV11-2 | ASSSVGGRLYEQY
TRBV30 | ACKQGNSGANVLT
TRBV28 | ASSSASNQPQH
TRBV12-2 | ARNQPGEKLF
TRBV11-3 | ASSRGGAYEQY
TRBV2 | ASRQVGKTEKLF
TRBV5-5 | ASSFEDRGLRNTEAF
TRBV6-5 | ASSRRQGAKNEQY
TRBV29-1 | SVGLAGGPNGELF
TRBV19 | ASSKTETRQPQH
TRBV29-1 | SVVGTEAF
TRBV9 | ASSAILKEGVWYGYT
TRBV18 | ASSPQNSNQPQH
TRBV3-1/TRBV3-2 | ASSGEIADQETQY
TRBV2 | ARGPGVPDTQY
TRBV6-1 | ASSEAHGASSYNEQF
TRBV6-1 | ASSGQGNTEAF
TRBV6-2/TRBV6-3 | ASSYTRGETQY
TRBV19 | ATLASGSITGELF
TRBV5-1 | ASSLVPSGELF
TRBV2 | ASSEMGPEQY
TRBV27 | ASSLGQAPYYGYT
TRBV6-5 | ASAYSYTQY
TRBV10-3 | AISEAAVSAYGYT
TRBV12-3/TRBV12-4 | ASSLLNTEAF
TRBV12-3/TRBV12-4 | ASSPENEQF
TRBV25-1 | ASSTRDRVGNTQY
TRBV4-1 | ASSPLGTSGGTGELF